This TCR beta chain was captured in a study of shared clonotypes between healthy human individuals. This CDR3 is 15 amino acids long. Trimming took 5 bases from V and 5 from J, leaving 19 bases between them. Germline assignment: CDR1 KGHSH and CDR2 LQKENI. The naive CD8 fraction comprised CD45RO-negative cells positively selected for CCR7 and excluded terminally differentiated effector memory CD45RA+ cells. Only Caucasian adults living in Nashville, Tennessee made up the donor group. TCRdb's copy holds only in-frame clones and misses some; the assay was immunoSEQ multiplex PCR. The sample lists about 680,000 clones, about 91% occurring once.

Source material: naive CD8+ T cells sorted from blood. This TCR derives from a man aged 30-40 years in good health. The J gene is TRBJ2-7, the V gene TRBV18, with D possibly matching TRBD2 (6 bases). Written as DNA, the CDR3 is TGTGCCAGCTCAGAATCTTTAGGGACTGTTCACGAGCAGTACTTC. It translates to CASSESLGTVHEQYF.